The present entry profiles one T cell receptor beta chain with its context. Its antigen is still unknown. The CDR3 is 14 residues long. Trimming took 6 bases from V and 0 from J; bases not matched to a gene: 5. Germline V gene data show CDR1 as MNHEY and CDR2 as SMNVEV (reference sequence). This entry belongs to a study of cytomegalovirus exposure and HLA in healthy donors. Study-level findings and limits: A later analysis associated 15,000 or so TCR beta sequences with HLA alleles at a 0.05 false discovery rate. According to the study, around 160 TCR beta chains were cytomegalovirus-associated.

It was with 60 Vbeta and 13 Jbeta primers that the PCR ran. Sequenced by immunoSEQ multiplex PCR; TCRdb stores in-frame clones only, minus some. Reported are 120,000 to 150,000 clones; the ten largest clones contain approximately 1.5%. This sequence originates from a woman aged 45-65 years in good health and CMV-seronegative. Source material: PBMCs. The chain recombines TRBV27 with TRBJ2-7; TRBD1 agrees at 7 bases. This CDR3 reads CASSYTGDSYEQYF. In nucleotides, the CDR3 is TGTGCCAGCAGCTACACAGGGGACTCCTACGAGCAGTACTTC.